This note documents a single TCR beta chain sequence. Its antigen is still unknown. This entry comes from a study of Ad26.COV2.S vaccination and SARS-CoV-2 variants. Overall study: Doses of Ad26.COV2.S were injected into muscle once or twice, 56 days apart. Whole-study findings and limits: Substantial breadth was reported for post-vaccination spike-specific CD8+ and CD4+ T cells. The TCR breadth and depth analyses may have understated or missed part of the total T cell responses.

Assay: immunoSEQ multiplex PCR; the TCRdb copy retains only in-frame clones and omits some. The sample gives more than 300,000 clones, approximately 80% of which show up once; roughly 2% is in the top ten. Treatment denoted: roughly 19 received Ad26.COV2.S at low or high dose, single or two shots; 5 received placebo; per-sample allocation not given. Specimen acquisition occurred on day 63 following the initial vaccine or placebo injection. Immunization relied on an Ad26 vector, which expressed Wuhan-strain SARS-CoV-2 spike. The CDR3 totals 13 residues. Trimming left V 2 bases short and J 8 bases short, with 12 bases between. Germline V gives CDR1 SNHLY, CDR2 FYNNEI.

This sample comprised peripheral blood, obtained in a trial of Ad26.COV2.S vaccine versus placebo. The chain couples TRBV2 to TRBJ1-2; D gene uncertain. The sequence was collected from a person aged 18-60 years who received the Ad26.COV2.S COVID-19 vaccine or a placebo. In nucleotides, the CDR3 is TGTGCCAGCAGTGAATGGCCGGAAAGCGGCTACACCTTC. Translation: CASSEWPESGYTF.